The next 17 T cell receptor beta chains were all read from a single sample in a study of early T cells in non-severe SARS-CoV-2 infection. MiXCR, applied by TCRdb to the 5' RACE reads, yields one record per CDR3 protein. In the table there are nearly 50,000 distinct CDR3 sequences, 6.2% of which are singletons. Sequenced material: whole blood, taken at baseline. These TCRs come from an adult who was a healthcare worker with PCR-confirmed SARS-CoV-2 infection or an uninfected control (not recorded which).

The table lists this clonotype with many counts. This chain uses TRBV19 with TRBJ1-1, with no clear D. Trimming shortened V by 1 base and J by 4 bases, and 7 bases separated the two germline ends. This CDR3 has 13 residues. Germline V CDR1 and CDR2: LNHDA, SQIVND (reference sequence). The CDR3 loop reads CASSIGLTTEAFF. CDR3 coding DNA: TGTGCCAGTAGTATAGGCCTTACCACTGAAGCTTTCTTT.

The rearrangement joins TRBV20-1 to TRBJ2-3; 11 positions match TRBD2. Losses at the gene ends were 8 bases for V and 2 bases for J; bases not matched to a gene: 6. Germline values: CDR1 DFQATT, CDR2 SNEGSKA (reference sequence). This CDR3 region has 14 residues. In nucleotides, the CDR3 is TGCAGTCCCGTAGCGGGAGGGAACACAGATACGCAGTATTTT. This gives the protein CSPVAGGNTDTQYF.

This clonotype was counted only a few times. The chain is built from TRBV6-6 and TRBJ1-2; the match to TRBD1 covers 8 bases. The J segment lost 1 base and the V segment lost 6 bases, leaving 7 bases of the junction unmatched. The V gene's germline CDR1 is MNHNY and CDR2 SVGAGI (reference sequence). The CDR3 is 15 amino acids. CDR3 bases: TGTGCCAGCAGGAAGGCGGACAGGGATAACTATGGCTACACCTTC. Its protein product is CASRKADRDNYGYTF.

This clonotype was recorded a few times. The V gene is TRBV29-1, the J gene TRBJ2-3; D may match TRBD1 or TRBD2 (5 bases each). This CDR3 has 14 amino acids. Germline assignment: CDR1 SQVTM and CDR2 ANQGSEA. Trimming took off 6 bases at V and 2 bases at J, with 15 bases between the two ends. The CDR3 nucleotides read TGCAGCGTCCCGGGCCAGGGACCCACAGATACGCAGTATTTT. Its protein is CSVPGQGPTDTQYF.

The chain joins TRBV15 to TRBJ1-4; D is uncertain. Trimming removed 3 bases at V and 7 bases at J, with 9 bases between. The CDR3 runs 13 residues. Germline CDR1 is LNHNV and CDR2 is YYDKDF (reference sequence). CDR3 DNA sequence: TGTGCCACCAGCAGGCCACCTGGTGAAAAACTGTTTTTT. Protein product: CATSRPPGEKLFF.

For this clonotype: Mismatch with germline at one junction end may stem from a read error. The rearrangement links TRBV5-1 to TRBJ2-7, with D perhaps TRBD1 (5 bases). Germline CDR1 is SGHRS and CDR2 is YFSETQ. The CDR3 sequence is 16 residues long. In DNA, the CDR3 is TGCGCCAGCACCCGATCCGGAGTACGAGAGTGGGGCGAGCTGTACTTC. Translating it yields CASTRSGVREWGELYF.

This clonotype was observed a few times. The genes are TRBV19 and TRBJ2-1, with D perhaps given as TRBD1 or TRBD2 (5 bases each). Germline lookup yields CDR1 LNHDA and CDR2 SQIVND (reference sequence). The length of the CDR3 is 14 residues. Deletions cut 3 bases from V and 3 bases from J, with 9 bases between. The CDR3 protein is CASSIRGRYNEQFF. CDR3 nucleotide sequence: TGTGCCAGTAGTATTCGGGGCCGCTACAATGAGCAGTTCTTC.

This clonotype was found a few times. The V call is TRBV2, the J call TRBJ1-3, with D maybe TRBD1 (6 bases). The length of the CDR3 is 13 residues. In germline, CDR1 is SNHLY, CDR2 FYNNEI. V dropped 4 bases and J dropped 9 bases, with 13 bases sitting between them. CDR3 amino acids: CASSGTEGSTIYF. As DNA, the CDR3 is TGTGCCAGCAGTGGGACAGAGGGCTCCACCATATATTTT.

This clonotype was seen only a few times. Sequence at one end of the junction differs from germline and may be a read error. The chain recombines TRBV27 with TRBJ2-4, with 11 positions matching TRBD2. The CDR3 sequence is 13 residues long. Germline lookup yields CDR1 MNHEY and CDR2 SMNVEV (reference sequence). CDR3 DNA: TGTGCCAGCAGCCTAGCGGGAGGCAACATTCAATACTTC. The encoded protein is CASSLAGGNIQYF.

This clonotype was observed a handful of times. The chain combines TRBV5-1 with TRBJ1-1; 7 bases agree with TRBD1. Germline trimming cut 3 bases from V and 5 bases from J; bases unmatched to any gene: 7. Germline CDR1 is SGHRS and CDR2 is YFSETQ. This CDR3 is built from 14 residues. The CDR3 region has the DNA TGCGCCAGCAGCTGGCGACAGGGCGGGACTGAAGCTTTCTTT. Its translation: CASSWRQGGTEAFF.

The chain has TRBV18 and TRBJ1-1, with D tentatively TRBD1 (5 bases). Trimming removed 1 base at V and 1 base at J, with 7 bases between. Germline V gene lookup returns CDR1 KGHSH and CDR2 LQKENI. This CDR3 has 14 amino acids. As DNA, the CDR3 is TGTGCCAGCTCACCACAGGGGACGAACACTGAAGCTTTCTTT. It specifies CASSPQGTNTEAFF.

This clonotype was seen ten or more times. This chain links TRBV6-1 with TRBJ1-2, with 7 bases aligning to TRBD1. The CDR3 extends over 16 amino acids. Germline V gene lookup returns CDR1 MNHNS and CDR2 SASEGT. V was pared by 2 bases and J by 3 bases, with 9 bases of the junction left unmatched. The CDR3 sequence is CASSEQTGRSYYGYTF. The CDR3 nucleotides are TGTGCCAGCAGTGAACAGACAGGGAGGTCTTACTATGGCTACACCTTC.

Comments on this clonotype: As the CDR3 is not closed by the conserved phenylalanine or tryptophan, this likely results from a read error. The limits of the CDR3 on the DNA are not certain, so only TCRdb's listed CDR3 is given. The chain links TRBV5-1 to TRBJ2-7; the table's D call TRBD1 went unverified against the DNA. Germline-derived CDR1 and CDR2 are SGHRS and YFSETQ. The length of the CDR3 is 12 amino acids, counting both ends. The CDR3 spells CASSPNGQGFSI.

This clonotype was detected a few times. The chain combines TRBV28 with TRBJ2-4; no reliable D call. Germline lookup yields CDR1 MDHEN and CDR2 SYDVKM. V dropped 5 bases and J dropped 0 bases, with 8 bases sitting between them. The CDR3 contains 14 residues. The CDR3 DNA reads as TGTGCCAGCAGTAAGGACGGAGCCAAAAACATTCAGTACTTC. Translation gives CASSKDGAKNIQYF.

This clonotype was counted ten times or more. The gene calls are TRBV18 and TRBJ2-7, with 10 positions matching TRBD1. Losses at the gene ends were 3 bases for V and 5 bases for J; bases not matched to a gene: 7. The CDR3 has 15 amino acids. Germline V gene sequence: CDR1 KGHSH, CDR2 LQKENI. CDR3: CASSPADRGFDEQYF. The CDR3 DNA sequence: TGTGCCAGCTCACCCGCGGACAGGGGGTTCGACGAGCAGTACTTC.

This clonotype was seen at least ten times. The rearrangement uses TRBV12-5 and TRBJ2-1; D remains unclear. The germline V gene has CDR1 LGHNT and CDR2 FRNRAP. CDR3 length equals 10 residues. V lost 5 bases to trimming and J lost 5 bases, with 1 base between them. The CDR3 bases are TGTGCTAGTGGTGACAATGAGCAGTTCTTC. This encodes CASGDNEQFF.

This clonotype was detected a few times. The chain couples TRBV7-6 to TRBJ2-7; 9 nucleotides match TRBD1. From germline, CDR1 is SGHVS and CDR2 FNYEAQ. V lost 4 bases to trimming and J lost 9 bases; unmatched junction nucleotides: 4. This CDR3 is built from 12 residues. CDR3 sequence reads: CASSSRQGVQYF. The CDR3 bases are TGTGCCAGCAGCTCTAGACAGGGGGTGCAGTACTTC.